This TCR beta chain was sequenced in a study of T cell changes during pregnancy in multiple sclerosis (dated by TCRdb to between 2018 and 2021). Regarding the study in general: Changes in the T cell repertoire over the course of pregnancy were examined in this study in women with multiple sclerosis.

Points on this clone: Its binding antigen is unknown. The record has no base qualities; no much larger clone is one base away.

The library was prepared using the immunoSEQ multiplex PCR assay. TCRdb retrieved this table from immuneACCESS and kept in-frame rearrangements only. Not all clones are present; in checked studies, unresolved V genes account for under half, and no reason is known for the remainder. The sample yields 47,000 or so clones; nearly 90% were counted once. The ten top clones hold under 6.5% of the sample. Trimming removed 3 bases from V and 2 bases from J, leaving 8 bases between the germline ends. Counted from cysteine to phenylalanine, this CDR3 has 14 amino acids. Of the read, only the CDR3 DNA is kept; its 42 bases are in frame from base 1. The germline V gene supplies CDR1 SGHRS and CDR2 YFSETQ.

The chain joins TRBV5-1 to TRBJ2-2, and TRBD1 may be the D gene, going by 5 matching bases. The sample here was peripheral blood, taken after pregnancy. The clonotype originates from a female donor in good health, enrolled as a control in a pregnancy study. Read as DNA, the sequence is TGCGCCAGCAGCTCGGACACTAACACCGGGGAGCTGTTTTTT. Its translation reads: CASSSDTNTGELFF.